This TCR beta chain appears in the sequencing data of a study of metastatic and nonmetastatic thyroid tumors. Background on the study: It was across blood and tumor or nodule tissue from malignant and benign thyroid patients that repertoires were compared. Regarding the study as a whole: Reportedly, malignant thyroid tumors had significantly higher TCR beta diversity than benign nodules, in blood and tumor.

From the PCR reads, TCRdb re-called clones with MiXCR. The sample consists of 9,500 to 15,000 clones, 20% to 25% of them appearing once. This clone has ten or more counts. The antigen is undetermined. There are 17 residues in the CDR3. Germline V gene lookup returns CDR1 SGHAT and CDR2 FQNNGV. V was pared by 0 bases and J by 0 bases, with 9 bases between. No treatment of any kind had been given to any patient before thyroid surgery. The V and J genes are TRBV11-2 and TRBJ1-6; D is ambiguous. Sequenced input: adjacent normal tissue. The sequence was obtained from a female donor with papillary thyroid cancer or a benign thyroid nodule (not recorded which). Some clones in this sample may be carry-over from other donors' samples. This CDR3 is CASSLDRKDSYNSPLHF. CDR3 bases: TGTGCCAGCAGCTTAGATCGGAAGGACTCCTATAATTCACCCCTCCACTTT.